These T cell receptor beta chains were read from a single sample in a study of cytomegalovirus exposure and HLA in healthy donors. TCRdb's copy holds only in-frame clones and misses some; the assay was immunoSEQ multiplex PCR. Here the sample spans some 78,000 clones, 90% to 97% being singletons. The material sequenced was PBMCs. These receptors all come from a man aged 18 to 29 in good health and CMV-seropositive. The CDR3 runs from the conserved cysteine through the conserved F or W. A D gene is named only where the DNA matches it firmly. The size of a clone is reported for some rows only, either as once, few or many, or as a class for expanded clones.

TRBV11-2	TRBJ2-3	NA	NA	TGTGCCAGCGTCTCGGGTCAGGGGCGGGTCACAGATACGCAGTATTTT	CASVSGQGRVTDTQYF
TRBV5-1	TRBJ2-1	NA	TRBD1	TGCGCCAGCAGCGCCAATACAGGGGGCGGCAATGAGCAGTTCTTC	CASSANTGGGNEQFF
TRBV30	TRBJ1-1	NA	NA	TGTGCCTGGAGTGTACAGGGAAAAGACACTGAAGCTTTCTTT	CAWSVQGKDTEAFF
TRBV7-9	TRBJ1-2	NA	TRBD1	TGTGCCAGCAGCTCCATCCCGGGACAGGGGACCGGCTCCTCTTATGGCTACACCTTC	CASSSIPGQGTGSSYGYTF
TRBV27	TRBJ2-7	NA	NA	TGTGCCAGCAGTCGCGCGCCGGCGTACAGCTCCTACGAGCAGTACTTC	CASSRAPAYSSYEQYF
TRBV18	TRBJ2-7	NA	NA	TGTGCCAGCTCACCAGTACGGGACGAGCAGTACTTC	CASSPVRDEQYF
TRBV5-4	TRBJ2-7	NA	NA	TGTGCCAGCAGCGCTGATGCGGGGGCGGGCCGCGAGCAGTACTTC	CASSADAGAGREQYF
TRBV7-9	TRBJ1-4	once	NA	TGTGCCAGCAGCCGAAGGGGGGGAGCAACTAATGAAAAACTGTTTTTT	CASSRRGGATNEKLFF
TRBV19	TRBJ1-5	once	NA	TGTGCCAGTAGTATGGTGGCCAGGTTAAATCAGCCCCAGCATTTT	CASSMVARLNQPQHF
TRBV10-3	TRBJ1-1	NA	NA	TGTGCCATCAGTGCCGGGGGTTTGACTGAAGCTTTCTTT	CAISAGGLTEAFF
TRBV10-1	TRBJ1-1	NA	NA	TGCGCCAGCAGTGAAATCCAGGGCCCGAACACTGAAGCTTTCTTT	CASSEIQGPNTEAFF
TRBV28	TRBJ2-7	NA	TRBD2	TGTGCCAGCAGTTTAGGTCACCGGGAGGTCGAGCAGTACTTC	CASSLGHREVEQYF
TRBV5-6	TRBJ1-2	NA	NA	TGTGCCAGCAGCCCGGGAGTCAGCGGCTACACCTTC	CASSPGVSGYTF
TRBV5-1	TRBJ1-1	NA	NA	TGCGCCAGCAGCTTGGCCCCAGACAGAAAGAACACTGAAGCTTTCTTT	CASSLAPDRKNTEAFF
TRBV14	TRBJ1-1	NA	TRBD1	TGTGCCAGCAGCCAAAACAGGGGGACTGAAGCTTTCTTT	CASSQNRGTEAFF
TRBV27	TRBJ1-4	NA	NA	TGTGCCAGCAGTCCCAGGGTCCCTGCAACTAATGAAAAACTGTTTTTT	CASSPRVPATNEKLFF
TRBV9	TRBJ2-2	NA	TRBD1	TGTGCCAGCAGTACACAGGGGGCGCAGGGCGGGGAGCTGTTTTTT	CASSTQGAQGGELFF
TRBV28	TRBJ2-7	NA	NA	TGTGCCAGCAGTTTACGGGACATCATAATCTACGAGCAGTACTTC	CASSLRDIIIYEQYF
TRBV6-4	TRBJ2-2	few	NA	TGTGCCAGCAGTGACACGACTAGGAACACCGGGGAGCTGTTTTTT	CASSDTTRNTGELFF
TRBV7-9	TRBJ2-3	NA	NA	TGTGCCAGCAGCTTAGTACGACAGCGAGTTGGGCCTAGCACAGATACGCAGTATTTT	CASSLVRQRVGPSTDTQYF
TRBV6-5	TRBJ2-5	NA	TRBD1	TGTGCCAGCAAACCGGACAGGGTGGGCGTACAGACCCAGTACTTC	CASKPDRVGVQTQYF
TRBV5-1	TRBJ1-5	NA	NA	TGCGCCAGCAGCTTGGGGGGCTATCAGCCCCAGCATTTT	CASSLGGYQPQHF
TRBV4-2	TRBJ2-3	NA	NA	TGTGCCAGCAGCCAAGATAGGGGGGAGGGGGCAGATACGCAGTATTTT	CASSQDRGEGADTQYF
TRBV6-1	TRBJ2-3	NA	TRBD2	TGTGCCAGCATTGTGGGCGGGAGAAGCACAGATACGCAGTATTTT	CASIVGGRSTDTQYF
TRBV30	TRBJ1-3	NA	NA	TGTGCTCAGGGCGGGGGGTTAAACACCATATATTTT	CAQGGGLNTIYF
TRBV6-1	TRBJ1-2	NA	NA	TGTGCCAGCAGTGGGGGGCAGGGAATAAGCGGCTACACCTTC	CASSGGQGISGYTF
TRBV9	TRBJ2-1	NA	NA	TGTGCCAGCAGCGTAGTGGTAGGGGCTAGCAATGAGCAGTTCTTC	CASSVVVGASNEQFF
TRBV19	TRBJ1-2	NA	NA	TGTGCCAGTAGTCGTACGGAGACCTATGGCTACACCTTC	CASSRTETYGYTF
TRBV18	TRBJ1-1	once	TRBD1	TGTGCCAGCTCACGACAGGGCGCAAACACTGAAGCTTTCTTT	CASSRQGANTEAFF
TRBV6-4	TRBJ2-1	NA	TRBD2	TGTGCCAGCAGTGACATTGCGGGAGATGAGCAGTTCTTC	CASSDIAGDEQFF
TRBV9	TRBJ1-3	NA	NA	TGTGCCAGCAGCGTAACTACAGGGAATAGAAACACCATATATTTT	CASSVTTGNRNTIYF
TRBV9	TRBJ1-1	NA	NA	TGTGCCAGCAGCGGTGGGGGCTACACTGAAGCTTTCTTT	CASSGGGYTEAFF